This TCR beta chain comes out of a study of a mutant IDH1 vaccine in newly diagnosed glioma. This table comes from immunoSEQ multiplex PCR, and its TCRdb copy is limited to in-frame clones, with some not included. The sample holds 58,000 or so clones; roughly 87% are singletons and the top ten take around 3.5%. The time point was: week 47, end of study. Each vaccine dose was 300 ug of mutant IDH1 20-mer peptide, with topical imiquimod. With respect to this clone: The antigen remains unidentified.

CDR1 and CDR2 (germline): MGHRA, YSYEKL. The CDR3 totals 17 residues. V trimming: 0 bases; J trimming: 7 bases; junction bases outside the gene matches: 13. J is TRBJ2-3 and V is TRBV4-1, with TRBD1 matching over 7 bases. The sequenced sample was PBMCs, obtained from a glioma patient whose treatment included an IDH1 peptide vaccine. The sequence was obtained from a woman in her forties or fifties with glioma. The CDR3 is CASSQDEGAVSFYTQYF. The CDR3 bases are TGCGCCAGCAGCCAAGATGAGGGGGCCGTGAGTTTCTATACGCAGTATTTT.